In its sample, the clone carrying this T cell receptor (beta chain) ranks as medium-sized (0.01 to 0.1%). Its antigen remains unknown. These data are taken from a study of identical twins. Points from the study as a whole: Cord blood beta clonotypes that were abundant carried fewer insertions, and memory repertoires showed no such trend.

CDR3 size: 14 residues. Germline V gene lookup returns CDR1 MNHEY and CDR2 SVGEGT. Germline trimming cut 0 bases from V and 7 bases from J; bases unmatched to any gene: 0. A single record per CDR3 protein comes from TCRdb applying MiXCR to the 5' RACE reads. Here the sample spans more than 200,000 distinct CDR3 sequences, approximately 9% being singletons. This receptor was taken from a woman aged 18-35 years in good health. The sample comprised memory (CD45RO+) T cells sorted from blood. The chain has TRBV6-2 or TRBV6-3 and TRBJ2-1, with 10 bases fitting TRBD2. CDR3 protein: CASSYSSGGNEQFF. The CDR3 nucleotides read TGTGCCAGCAGTTACTCTAGCGGGGGGAATGAGCAGTTCTTC.